This TCR beta chain came from a study of blood T cell repertoires in COVID-19. Study as a whole: The United States, Italy and Spain were the sources of the acute and convalescent COVID-19 samples. T cells, B-cell-depleted T cells, or PBMCs provided the cDNA or gDNA that served as material.

The CDR3 spans 14 residues. V lost 4 bases and J lost 4; bases outside the gene matches: 6. CDR1 and CDR2 (germline): SQVTM, ANQGSEA. In the source study's methods: Counts of nucleated cells, estimated from reference gene primer amplification, were obtained. Assay used: immunoSEQ multiplex PCR; TCRdb lists only in-frame clones, some missing. The D gene and trimming were derived from the DNA, and the V and J assignments and clone size from that table. Of some 150,000 clones in the sample, over 75% were seen once. Participant-reported clinical history was the basis for cohort assignment. This clonotype was sampled from a woman under 40 with acute COVID-19. The gene calls are TRBV29-1 and TRBJ2-7, with 11 bases that match TRBD2. Sequenced sample: PBMCs or T cells enriched from blood (not recorded which). The CDR3 spells CSVVLAGVGYEQYF. In nucleotides, the CDR3 is TGCAGCGTTGTACTAGCGGGAGTTGGATACGAGCAGTACTTC.